Listed here are 12 T cell receptor beta chains from one sample, sequenced in a study of blood T cells in healthy people across ages. For the second PCR, which ran for about 6 to 11 cycles, a sample-barcoded 5' primer and a J-beta primer mix were used. TCRdb re-called the 5' RACE reads through MiXCR, storing one row per CDR3 protein. The sample carries about 780,000 distinct CDR3 sequences, 62% recorded once. The material sequenced was blood. The receptors stem from a man younger than 40 in good health.

The V gene is TRBV7-2, the J gene TRBJ2-3, with 10 positions matching TRBD2. Per germline, CDR1 SGHTA and CDR2 FQGNSA. The V and J ends lost 3 bases and 10 bases, in that order; junction bases with no gene match: 4. This CDR3 is built from 13 residues. CDR3 protein: CASSFTSGVSQYF. The CDR3 DNA reads as TGTGCCAGCAGCTTCACTAGCGGGGTTTCGCAGTATTTT.

The chain carries TRBV18 and TRBJ2-5, with D hard to call. The germline V and J ends were trimmed by 0 bases and 4 bases, with 6 bases remaining between them. Germline CDR1 is KGHSH and CDR2 is LQKENI. CDR3 length: 13 residues. CDR3 residues: CASSPPTLETQYF. CDR3 in DNA: TGTGCCAGCTCACCACCGACCCTAGAGACCCAGTACTTC.

Written as DNA, the CDR3 is TGTGCCAGCACCGAGCAAAGTTCTAGCACAGATACGCAGTATTTT. It is translated as CASTEQSSSTDTQYF. This sequence joins TRBV12-3 or TRBV12-4 and TRBJ2-3; D unresolved. V was clipped by 7 bases and J by 0 bases, with 14 bases between them. The CDR3 is 15 residues long.

The gene calls are TRBV29-1 and TRBJ2-5; D is unresolved. CDR1 SQVTM and CDR2 ANQGSEA come from the germline V gene. The V end was cut by 3 bases, the J end by 1 base, with 6 bases between. The CDR3 is 12 residues long. The CDR3 loop is CSVDLRQETQYF. CDR3 coding DNA: TGCAGCGTTGATCTCCGCCAAGAGACCCAGTACTTC.

This chain links TRBV7-2 with TRBJ2-3; D ambiguous. The V gene lost 6 bases and the J gene lost 4 bases, with 8 bases spanning the gap. Per germline, CDR1 SGHTA and CDR2 FQGNSA. The CDR3 consists of 12 residues. The CDR3: CASSVPPDTQYF. CDR3 bases: TGTGCCAGCAGTGTACCCCCAGATACGCAGTATTTT.

This chain connects TRBV20-1 to TRBJ2-2; 8 bases match TRBD1. V lost 6 bases to trimming and J lost 8 bases; unmatched junction nucleotides: 8. The CDR3 covers 13 residues. Germline V gives CDR1 DFQATT, CDR2 SNEGSKA (reference sequence). The CDR3 sequence is CSASGGGRGELFF. The DNA of the CDR3 is TGCAGTGCATCAGGGGGCGGACGAGGGGAGCTGTTTTTT.

This clonotype is a singleton in its sample. V usage is TRBV7-2 and J usage is TRBJ1-5, with a possible D match to TRBD1 (6 bases). Germline V CDR1 and CDR2: SGHTA, FQGNSA. Trimming cost V 0 bases and J 0 bases, with 9 bases left between them. CDR3 length equals 16 residues. The CDR3 DNA reads as TGTGCCAGCAGCTTAGCGTGGGGACATAGCAATCAGCCCCAGCATTTT. Its protein is CASSLAWGHSNQPQHF.

This rearrangement joins TRBV6-2 or TRBV6-3 to TRBJ2-3; 8 bases align to TRBD2. With V trimmed by 5 bases and J by 4 bases, 8 bases remained unmatched. The CDR3 spans 15 residues. CDR1 is MNHEY, CDR2 SVGEGT, per germline. The CDR3 protein is CASSLPRGGADTQYF. For the CDR3, the DNA is TGTGCCAGCAGTCTCCCTCGGGGGGGAGCAGATACGCAGTATTTT.

The chain employs TRBV3-1 and TRBJ2-1, with D perhaps given as TRBD1 or TRBD2 (5 bases each). This CDR3 is built from 14 residues. Germline CDR1 reads LGHDT; CDR2 reads YNNKEL (reference sequence). With 7 bases removed from V and 9 bases from J, the gap between germline ends came to 19 bases. CDR3 coding DNA: TGTGCCAGCAACCTTGCCCCCTCAGGGAGTGAGCAGTTCTTC. This codes for CASNLAPSGSEQFF.

This chain uses TRBV4-2 with TRBJ1-2; the D is unclear. The CDR3 sequence is 15 residues long. The germline V and J ends were trimmed by 1 base and 8 bases, with 17 bases remaining between them. CDR1 and CDR2 (germline): LGHNA, YNFKEQ. CDR3 in DNA: TGTGCCAGCAGCCAAGCCTACCACAGTCTGAGGGGCTACACCTTC. Translation gives CASSQAYHSLRGYTF.

This clonotype was observed once. This chain joins TRBV20-1 and TRBJ2-7; the match to TRBD1 covers 7 bases. Germline CDR1 is DFQATT and CDR2 is SNEGSKA (reference sequence). The CDR3 runs 16 residues. The junction had 11 bases not matched to a gene; V was cut back by 0 bases and J by 3 bases. The DNA for the CDR3 is TGCAGTGCTAGAGATCTAATGACAGGGTCAGGCTACGAGCAGTACTTC. Encoded protein: CSARDLMTGSGYEQYF.

This chain uses TRBV5-1 with TRBJ1-6; weak D call: TRBD1 (6 bases). V lost 2 bases to trimming and J lost 6 bases, with 15 bases between them. The V gene's germline CDR1 is SGHRS and CDR2 YFSETQ. CDR3 length: 16 amino acids. The CDR3 is CASSLTYRVGNSPLHF. For the CDR3, the DNA is TGCGCCAGCAGCTTAACATACAGGGTGGGTAATTCACCCCTCCACTTT.